This T cell receptor beta chain was sequenced in a study of T cells after yellow fever vaccination. Whole-study findings and limits: Though it reached lower strength, the secondary response hit its peak faster, day 5 versus 15.

Trimming stripped 4 bases from V and 5 bases from J, with 16 bases between. Germline values: CDR1 SGHKS, CDR2 YYEKEE (reference sequence). The CDR3 is 15 residues long. TCRdb itself ran the 5' RACE reads through MiXCR, one entry per CDR3 protein. The sample shows 110,000 to 150,000 distinct CDR3 sequences, approximately 6.6% of them seen only once. The sample holds a few counts of this clonotype. The antigen is unknown. Sequenced here: CD4+ T cells sorted from PBMCs, sampled 10 days after the yellow fever booster vaccination. The genes are TRBV5-5 and TRBJ2-1; TRBD1 is a possible D gene (6 bases). This receptor was obtained from a man aged 30 to 45 who received the YFV17D yellow fever vaccine. CDR3 amino acids: CASSRRGTSDNEQFF. CDR3 in DNA: TGTGCCAGCAGCCGAAGGGGGACATCTGACAATGAGCAGTTCTTC.